The entry that follows covers one T cell receptor beta chain sequence. Its antigen remains undetermined. The sample holds no much larger clone one base away, and base qualities are not on file. Library construction relied on the immunoSEQ multiplex PCR assay. A mixture of 60 forward primers for TCR Vbeta segments and 13 reverse primers for TCR Jbeta segments was used in the multiplex PCR. The CDR3 region of rearranged TCR beta genes was amplified from genomic DNA by a multiplex PCR assay. The amplified TCR beta libraries were sequenced on the Illumina HiSeq System as 87-base-pair reads. Concerning the study's data processing: Across the 600 to 700 repertoires, a later analysis counted 78 million or so unique TCR beta chains, approximately 10 million of which were shared by at least two donors. To remove PCR and sequencing errors, raw reads were error-corrected and collapsed into unique sequences using a nearest-neighbor algorithm that merged closely related sequences. CDR3 sequences were aligned to IMGT reference sequences to assign V, D and J gene segments. For a sequence to be retained, at least a six-nucleotide match to both a V gene segment and a J gene segment was required. Rearrangements were classified as productive when the CDR3 lacked stop codons and remained in frame with V and J, and all other rearrangements were classified as non-productive. CDR3 was defined by IMGT convention, running from the second conserved V-encoded cysteine to the conserved J-encoded phenylalanine. In an earlier analysis of approximately 500 of the donors, sequences lacking an unambiguous match to a single V gene segment were excluded. In an earlier analysis of 587 of the donors, a V segment was called functional when productive rearrangements were above 56.7%, and segregating when the standard deviation between donors exceeded 5%. A statistical classification framework was built for diagnosing cytomegalovirus status from the catalog of TCR beta chain sequences. In a later analysis, V and J genes were assigned by comparing TCR nucleotide sequences against IMGT/GENE-DB human TR gene sequences. In a later analysis, CDR3 sequences and most-parsimonious VDJ recombination scenarios were assigned using the TCRdist pipeline. In a later analysis, every TCR beta chain was defined by the combination of its CDR3 amino acid sequence and its V-gene family, and reads without a unique V-gene family were dropped. To address suspected cross-contamination and a sequencing artifact, a later analysis removed 550 to 750 highly shared, low-generation-probability nucleotide sequences. For each public chain, a later analysis derived a clonal expansion index from normalized ranks of inferred template counts within each repertoire. A later analysis computed generation probabilities with a VDJ recombination model fitted to out-of-frame rearrangements, and checked the results against IGoR. In a later analysis, TCR-TCR, TCR-HLA and TCR-CMV co-occurrence was scored with hypergeometric tests, and a repertoire-size bias correction was applied to TCR pairs. False discovery rates were estimated in a later analysis by permuting HLA or CMV assignments 20 times. In a later analysis, co-occurring TCRs were grouped using DBSCAN, with TCRdist sequence similarity added in when clustering inside HLA-allele-positive subsets. For co-occurrence clustering, repertoires with fewer than 30,000 or more than 120,000 public chains were excluded, along with a handful of repertoires with anomalous nucleotide sharing. This is the immuneACCESS table as TCRdb keeps it, with only in-frame sequences that have V and J called. A part of the clones is gone; compared with another copy, unresolved V genes explain less than half, and the rest is unexplained. V, J and clone size derive from that table, while D and trimming were established from the DNA sequence. A total of about 150,000 clones appear in this sample, roughly 70% of them only once. The biggest ten clones account for roughly 1.8% of the sample.

The cohort comprised approximately 700 healthy bone marrow donors. At the time of sampling, all cohort members were nominally healthy, though unrecorded immune exposures were likely present. The donor was CMV seronegative and belonged to the group of approximately 320 seronegative cohort members. A peripheral blood sample was provided by each donor, and peripheral blood mononuclear cells were used for TCR beta sequencing. Genomic DNA was extracted from the blood cell samples with the Qiagen DNeasy Blood Extraction Kit. The data originate from a study of cytomegalovirus exposure and HLA in healthy donors (dated by TCRdb to about 2017). For the study in its entirety: An earlier analysis of roughly 570 of the donors reported about 280 Gb of sequence data and 117 million unique TCR beta sequences obtained from 180 million or so T cells. Typing coverage differed by locus: A, B, C, DRB1 and DQB1 were typed in roughly 620-630 donors, DQA1 in approximately 520, DPA1 in some 570, and DPB1 in 472. Donor age, sex, ethnicity and CMV serostatus were collected together with the repertoire data. Among 300 to 500 genotyped donors of the cohort, an average of around 250,000 unique TCR beta nucleotide sequences was sequenced per donor, of which about 20% were non-productive. The study aimed to test whether signatures of past pathogen exposure could be identified by cataloging public T cell receptors. In the later analysis, no new phenotypic data were used to find candidate immune exposures; instead, reliance was placed on TCR beta sequences and their occurrence across donors. A later analysis re-analyzed previously published TCR beta repertoires from 666 donors and added high-resolution HLA genotyping to study TCR occurrence patterns. Of the 300 to 500 genotyped donors, 75% to 85% were placed in the genetic ancestry cluster associated with self-reported Caucasian donors. Roughly 5 DR-DQ haplotypes were handled as single units for association and clustering because linkage in the cohort was strong. Besides the first cohort of 550 to 750 subjects, a separate validation cohort made up of 120 different subjects was used. Roughly 290 gigabases of sequencing data and roughly 80 million unique TCR sequences made up an early release that covered several hundred HLA-typed donors. The study profiled the T cell repertoires of hundreds of subjects by immunosequencing and related them to cytomegalovirus serostatus. An earlier analysis of some 500 of the donors applied high-throughput TCR beta sequencing to assess whether each TCR beta V gene segment acted as functional or pseudogenic. All discovery cohort repertoires had been generated using a single sequencing platform. In a later genetic analysis, genome-wide SNP genotypes for about 55% of the 666 donors were used, and that subset was treated as a discovery cohort. To predict cytomegalovirus infection status, the study combined high-throughput TCR immunosequencing, statistical association of individual TCRs with disease status, and machine learning. Class I and class II HLA loci were covered by the typing at four-digit resolution. On the study overall, not on this receptor specifically: An earlier analysis of some 590 of the donors showed that most TCR beta V segments appeared in productive rearrangements either about 90% or about 30% of the time, which broadly matched IMGT annotations. In a later analysis, HLA-associated TCR beta chains showed more clonal expansion and lower generation probabilities than non-associated chains that were equally common. Assigning TCR associations to individual alleles was difficult when HLA alleles, especially DR and DQ, strongly co-occurred. An association between a missense DCLRE1C variant and V-gene and J-gene trimming of TCR beta chains was found in a later genetic analysis and replicated in an independent cohort. The cohort was sequenced for TCR beta chains only, and without alpha or paired-chain data the features that could be detected were limited. The classifier was reported to diagnose cytomegalovirus status with high specificity and sensitivity in both the original and validation cohorts. It was suggested by the authors that the approach could potentially be generalized to other disease states and immunological phenotypes. At a false discovery rate of 0.05, a later analysis linked 16,951 TCR beta sequences to specific HLA alleles. Linkage disequilibrium might explain the correlated functional status among segregating V segments, but an unknown experimental factor could not be excluded. Because HLA typing was missing for some donors at each locus, association tests included only the typed subset. A further reported finding was that TCR beta sequences accurately predicted the HLA-A and HLA-B alleles for most subjects in the first cohort. The earlier analysis of fewer than 750 of the donors excluded over 15 rarely observed V segments, including chromosome 9 orphons, because counts were too low. In a later analysis, TCR association rates were found to vary across HLA loci, with the most associated TCRs seen for DRB1 alleles and the fewest for HLA-C alleles. A few of the identified cytomegalovirus-associated TCR beta chains were confirmed in vitro to be specific for cytomegalovirus antigens. The only immune exposure information available for the cohort was CMV serostatus. Sequencing depth was assumed to be roughly uniform across donors in the presence/absence analyses, though that assumption may not hold. Across donors, most TCR sequences were observed very rarely, whereas some public TCRs were present in many individuals. In a later analysis, most CMV-associated TCR beta chains were found to appear HLA-restricted, with HLA associations seemingly driven largely by CMV exposure. A group of highly shared sequence variants was considered likely to be a technical artifact of the sequencing pipeline. Several of the top co-occurrence clusters appeared to be linked to parvovirus B19, influenza, CMV and Epstein-Barr virus, according to a later analysis. Some IMGT-functional V segments, including TRBV6-2 and TRBV6-3, could not be distinguished by the 87-base-pair reads and were therefore excluded. According to a later genetic analysis, donors in an Asian-associated ancestry cluster had fewer N-insertions in productive TCRs than the roughly 660-donor mean. The study listed 164 TCR beta chains as associated with cytomegalovirus.

The CDR3 holds 16 amino acids from the cysteine to the phenylalanine. Just the 48-base CDR3 DNA is kept, in frame starting at base 1. V and J are truncated by 0 bases and 5 bases respectively, leaving an intervening sequence of 16 bases. Via the germline V gene, CDR1 is LGHNA and CDR2 YNFKEQ. This TCR came from a woman between 40 and 55 years old in good health and CMV-seronegative. The chain is made from TRBV4-2 and TRBJ2-5, with a weak D call of TRBD2 (6 bases match). Sequencing was done on a sample of PBMCs. The CDR3 region: CASSQDLGQGGETQYF. The DNA sequence is TGTGCCAGCAGCCAAGATCTTGGTCAGGGAGGCGAGACCCAGTACTTC.